Presented here are 9 T cell receptor beta chains from one specimen sequenced in a study of cytotoxic CD8 clonotypes in ibrutinib-treated CLL. Sequenced by immunoSEQ multiplex PCR; TCRdb stores in-frame clones only, minus some. The sample has 42,000 or so clones; about 65% are singletons. This specimen was PBMCs, taken at disease progression, from a patient treated with ibrutinib. The receptors come from a human donor with chronic lymphocytic leukemia.

This clone has more than one count but fewer than ten. The V and J genes are TRBV19 and TRBJ2-2, with 9 bases fitting TRBD1. The CDR3 spans 14 residues. V was pared by 5 bases and J by 3 bases, with 1 base of the junction left unmatched. Germline V gene sequence: CDR1 LNHDA, CDR2 SQIVND (reference sequence). The chain's CDR3 is CASSGQGYTGELFF. The CDR3 bases are TGTGCCAGTAGTGGACAGGGGTACACCGGGGAGCTGTTTTTT. Full variable domain (outside the CDR3, taken from reference TRBV19 and TRBJ2-2): DGGITQSPKYLFRKEGQNVTLSCEQNLNHDAMYWYRQDPGQGLRLIYYSQIVNDFQKGDIAEGYSVSREKKESFPLTVTSAQKNPTAFYLCASSGQGYTGELFFGEGSRLTVL.

The genes are TRBV9 and TRBJ2-3; no definite D call. The V gene lost 4 bases and the J gene lost 6 bases, with 15 bases spanning the gap. This CDR3 is 14 amino acids long. CDR1 SGDLS and CDR2 YYNGEE come from the germline V gene. The CDR3 bases are TGTGCCAGCAGCACCAGTTACATGGGGGATACGCAGTATTTT. Translated: CASSTSYMGDTQYF.

The chain has TRBV9 and TRBJ2-3; 9 positions match TRBD2. Germline CDR1 SGDLS, CDR2 YYNGEE. The V and J ends lost 6 bases and 6 bases, in that order; junction bases with no gene match: 8. This CDR3 has 14 residues. The CDR3 bases are TGTGCCAGCACAACGACTAGCGGTCCCGATACGCAGTATTTT. Translating gives CASTTTSGPDTQYF.

The chain couples TRBV7-2 to TRBJ2-2; TRBD2 matches at 9 bases. Germline assignment: CDR1 SGHTA and CDR2 FQGNSA. The ends lost 3 bases at V and 5 bases at J; junction bases unmatched: 7. This CDR3 region has 16 residues. The CDR3: CASSFYSGRGTGELFF. Written as DNA, the CDR3 is TGTGCCAGCAGCTTTTATAGCGGGAGAGGTACCGGGGAGCTGTTTTTT.

V usage is TRBV7-3 and J usage is TRBJ2-1; D remains unclear. This CDR3 is 14 amino acids long. Germline CDR1 and CDR2: SGHTA and FQGTGA. V was shortened by 5 bases and J by 8 bases, with 16 bases between the two germline ends. This CDR3 is CASSPAHGWHEQFF. Written as DNA, the CDR3 is TGTGCCAGCAGCCCAGCCCACGGATGGCATGAGCAGTTCTTC.

J is TRBJ2-4 and V is TRBV4-3; D might be TRBD1 or TRBD2, each matching 5 bases. This CDR3 region has 19 residues. CDR1 is LGHNA and CDR2 is YSLEER in the germline V gene. Trimming removed 1 base from V and 1 base from J, with 20 bases in between. CDR3 in DNA: TGCGCCAGCAGCCAAGGAGGGGACGGTGCTGCAGTCGCCAAAAACATTCAGTACTTC. This encodes CASSQGGDGAAVAKNIQYF.

The rearrangement uses TRBV28 and TRBJ1-2; D uncertain. V was pared by 6 bases and J by 8 bases, with 10 bases between. The germline V gene has CDR1 MDHEN and CDR2 SYDVKM. The CDR3 is 11 amino acids. The CDR3 protein is CASRGYRGYTF. Written as DNA, the CDR3 is TGTGCCAGCAGAGGGTATAGGGGCTACACCTTC.

This clone showed up just a few times. The chain recombines TRBV11-2 with TRBJ1-3; 8 bases are a match to TRBD1. Looked up from germline, CDR1 is SGHAT and CDR2 is FQNNGV. V shed 5 bases, J shed 0 bases, and the junction held 9 bases outside the gene matches. There are 17 residues in the CDR3. CDR3 amino acids: CASSPRQGQYSGNTIYF. CDR3 nucleotide sequence: TGTGCCAGCAGCCCTAGACAGGGGCAGTACTCTGGAAACACCATATATTTT.

The chain links TRBV27 to TRBJ1-3; TRBD1 might be the D (5 bases). CDR3 length: 13 residues. The ends were cut back, 5 bases at V and 4 bases at J, with 9 bases in the middle. Germline V gives CDR1 MNHEY, CDR2 SMNVEV (reference sequence). The CDR3 nucleotides read TGTGCCAGCAGTCCCCGGGGCGGAAACACCATATATTTT. Amino acids: CASSPRGGNTIYF.